The sequence of this T cell receptor beta chain was determined in a study of OX40 agonist ivuxolimab in advanced cancers. This clone appeared a single time. Its specificity is unknown. CDR1 and CDR2 (germline): MDHEN, SYDVKM. The germline V and J ends were trimmed by 1 base and 5 bases, with 11 bases remaining between them. This CDR3 spans 14 amino acids. Study observations and caveats: Expanded peripheral T cells had an undetermined antigen specificity.

Produced via immunoSEQ multiplex PCR; TCRdb's table is partial and in-frame only. Of approximately 67,000 clones listed, 80% were seen once; the top ten hold 7% to 9.5%. The TCR originated in an adult with an advanced solid tumor such as melanoma, head and neck, liver or kidney cancer. The sample was CD4+ or CD8+ T cells sorted from blood, taken in a trial of the OX40 agonist ivuxolimab. The V and J genes are TRBV28 and TRBJ1-2; TRBD1 is a possible D gene (5 bases). The CDR3 DNA reads as TGTGCCAGCAGTTTATCCTCGGGGGGATATGGCTACACCTTC. Translation: CASSLSSGGYGYTF.